The 15 T cell receptor beta chains below were found in one sample sequenced in a study of blood T cell repertoires in COVID-19. Clones were sequenced by immunoSEQ multiplex PCR, and TCRdb holds only the in-frame ones, with some missing. This repertoire shows around 170,000 clones, approximately 83% found once; its top ten account for less than 3.5%. The sample consisted of peripheral blood. These receptors were taken from a woman aged 60-75 years with acute or convalescent COVID-19.

The V call is TRBV4-3, the J call TRBJ1-4; the D is unclear. CDR3 length equals 15 residues. The V gene lost 2 bases and the J gene lost 0 bases, with 7 bases spanning the gap. CDR1 and CDR2 (germline): LGHNA, YSLEER. CDR3 in amino acids: CASSQLLATNEKLFF. Written as DNA, the CDR3 is TGCGCCAGCAGCCAATTACTAGCAACTAATGAAAAACTGTTTTTT.

In this sample, this clone turned up a few times. The CDR3 spells CAWTGQGNLRNYGYTF. The CDR3 DNA is TGTGCCTGGACGGGACAGGGCAACTTACGAAACTATGGCTACACCTTC. The V and J genes are TRBV30 and TRBJ1-2; 9 bases fit TRBD1. Germline V gene lookup returns CDR1 GTSNPN and CDR2 SVGIG (reference sequence). The CDR3 sequence is 16 residues long. Trimming took 4 bases from V and 2 from J; bases not matched to a gene: 11.

This clone appeared once. V usage is TRBV4-2 and J usage is TRBJ1-2, with TRBD1 identical over 9 bases. CDR3 length equals 15 residues. Germline CDR1 and CDR2: LGHNA and YNFKEQ. Trimming cost V 2 bases and J 4 bases; bases outside gene matches: 5. CDR3 residues: CASSQNTGGGYGYTF. As DNA, the CDR3 is TGTGCCAGCAGCCAAAATACAGGGGGCGGCTATGGCTACACCTTC.

The genes are TRBV30 and TRBJ1-5; D perhaps matches TRBD1 (6 bases). CDR3 length: 16 amino acids. From germline, CDR1 is GTSNPN and CDR2 SVGIG (reference sequence). V was trimmed by 0 bases and J by 0 bases, leaving 12 bases between them. CDR3 loop: CAWSVLTGYSNQPQHF. The CDR3 DNA follows: TGTGCCTGGAGTGTACTGACAGGATATAGCAATCAGCCCCAGCATTTT.

The rearrangement joins TRBV19 to TRBJ2-5, with 7 bases identical to TRBD1. This CDR3 comprises 15 residues. V was pared by 0 bases and J by 6 bases, with 7 bases of the junction left unmatched. CDR1 LNHDA and CDR2 SQIVND come from the germline V gene (reference sequence). The CDR3 is CASSIDHRGVKTQYF. CDR3 nucleotides: TGTGCCAGTAGTATAGATCACAGGGGTGTAAAGACCCAGTACTTC. Complete variable domain (other parts from reference TRBV19 and TRBJ2-5): DGGITQSPKYLFRKEGQNVTLSCEQNLNHDAMYWYRQDPGQGLRLIYYSQIVNDFQKGDIAEGYSVSREKKESFPLTVTSAQKNPTAFYLCASSIDHRGVKTQYFGPGTRLLVL.

Written as DNA, the CDR3 is TGTGCCAGCAGCTTAGCCTATTTACAAGAGACCCAGTACTTC. This encodes CASSLAYLQETQYF. This sequence joins TRBV7-2 and TRBJ2-5, with D uncertain. The CDR3 runs to 14 residues. From germline, CDR1 is SGHTA and CDR2 FQGNSA. Trimming pared 0 bases from V and 2 bases from J, leaving 7 bases between.

The V gene is TRBV5-8, the J gene TRBJ1-2; TRBD1 matches 7 bases. The J segment lost 0 bases and the V segment lost 6 bases, leaving 11 bases of the junction unmatched. Looked up from germline, CDR1 is SGHTS and CDR2 is YDEGEE. The CDR3 spans 16 residues. Written as DNA, the CDR3 is TGTGCCAGCATTTCGACAGGGCGCGGAGCTAACTATGGCTACACCTTC. Translated, it gives CASISTGRGANYGYTF.

V is TRBV28 and J is TRBJ1-2; 7 bases match TRBD1. Germline values: CDR1 MDHEN, CDR2 SYDVKM. V lost 7 bases to trimming and J lost 7 bases; unmatched junction nucleotides: 15. The CDR3 is 15 residues long. CDR3 sequence reads: CASTGGSHRGLGYTF. The CDR3, as DNA: TGTGCCAGCACCGGTGGGTCACACAGGGGTCTTGGCTACACCTTC.

The V gene is TRBV7-2, the J gene TRBJ1-2, with TRBD1 matching 8 bases. CDR3 length: 16 amino acids. Germline CDR1 is SGHTA and CDR2 is FQGNSA. Germline trimming cut 4 bases from V and 5 bases from J; bases unmatched to any gene: 12. CDR3 nucleotide sequence: TGTGCCAGCAGCTCCTCAGGGGGCGACTTAATGTATGGCTACACCTTC. As protein: CASSSSGGDLMYGYTF.

The chain joins TRBV19 to TRBJ2-2; TRBD1 aligns across 9 bases. The CDR3 extends over 13 amino acids. The germline V gene has CDR1 LNHDA and CDR2 SQIVND (reference sequence). V shed 10 bases, J shed 3 bases, and the junction held 3 bases outside the gene matches. The CDR3 DNA is TGTGCCACCGGGACAGGGTACACCGGGGAGCTGTTTTTT. It translates to CATGTGYTGELFF.

This clone occurred a few times. The gene calls are TRBV28 and TRBJ1-2; 7 bases agree with TRBD1. CDR1 is MDHEN and CDR2 is SYDVKM in the germline V gene. CDR3 length: 14 residues. Trimming at V came to 4 bases and at J to 4 bases, leaving 6 bases not matched to a gene. The CDR3 protein is CASSSYRGLYGYTF. The CDR3 nucleotides read TGTGCCAGCAGTTCCTACAGGGGTCTCTATGGCTACACCTTC.

The chain links TRBV6-2 or TRBV6-3 to TRBJ2-1, with D unclear. The CDR3 is made up of 13 amino acids. V lost 4 bases and J lost 2, with 6 bases in between. CDR1 and CDR2 (germline): MNHEY, SVGEGT. The CDR3 loop reads CASSSEAYNEQFF. The CDR3 DNA sequence: TGTGCCAGCAGTTCAGAGGCCTACAATGAGCAGTTCTTC.

This clone was recorded only once. V and J are TRBV7-8 and TRBJ1-6; tentative D call: TRBD1 (5 bases). CDR1 and CDR2 from the germline V gene are SGHVS and FQNEAQ. This CDR3 contains 15 residues. V lost 4 bases and J 6 bases, leaving 13 bases between the germline ends. CDR3 in amino acids: CASSSQGTSNSPLHF. CDR3 sequence (DNA): TGTGCCAGCAGCTCCCAGGGTACGAGTAATTCACCCCTCCACTTT.

To note about this clone: Other DNA sequences in the sample encode the same CDR3. The DNA of the CDR3 is TGTGCCAGCTCACCACTGACAGGGGCTTACAATGAGCAGTTCTTC. It is translated as CASSPLTGAYNEQFF. The chain combines TRBV18 with TRBJ2-1, with 8 nucleotides matching TRBD1. Germline trimming cut 1 base from V and 4 bases from J; bases unmatched to any gene: 3. Looked up from germline, CDR1 is KGHSH and CDR2 is LQKENI. This CDR3 is built from 15 residues.

This chain links TRBV6-5 with TRBJ2-7; 11 bases line up with TRBD2. Germline CDR1 MNHEY, CDR2 SVGAGI. The CDR3 is made up of 15 amino acids. The J segment lost 6 bases and the V segment lost 0 bases, leaving 4 bases of the junction unmatched. The CDR3 coding sequence is TGTGCCAGCAGTTACTCGGGACTAGCGGTAGGCGAGCAGTACTTC. Its protein product is CASSYSGLAVGEQYF.